The sequence of this TCR beta chain was determined in a study of circulating and synovial CD4+ cells in juvenile arthritis (dated by TCRdb to between 2014 and 2016). About the study as a whole: Within each patient, the TCRbeta CDR3 repertoires of synovial CD4 T cells, bulk blood CD4 T cells and circulating HLA-DR+ CD4 T cells were compared. The goal of repertoire sequencing was to confirm that a circulating synovial-like CD4 T cell subset was enriched in synovial clonotypes.

A distance of 5 bases separates the germline ends of V and J, which lose 7 bases and 4 bases respectively. The germline V gene sets CDR1 to MDHEN and CDR2 to SYDVKM. The CDR3, from cysteine to phenylalanine, totals 11 residues. Just CDR3 DNA is preserved here, 33 bases in frame from base 1. Library prep was done by the immunoSEQ multiplex PCR assay. TCRbeta CDR3 sequencing was performed as a commercial service by an external provider. The source study handled its data this way. Productive nucleotide sequences and amino acid sequences obtained through in silico translation were used in the analyses. Diversity was measured as Renyi entropy over a range of alpha values, and the median of 200 repeated subsamples was taken to equalise sample size. Pairwise repertoire distance was calculated as one minus the Chao-modified Jaccard index, correcting for under-sampling, and used for clustering. Frequency-weighted overlap with synovial clonotypes was computed at 200 sample sizes with 200 draws without replacement at each size, and the value at the size of the smaller sample was reported. As stored in TCRdb, this immuneACCESS dataset retains in-frame rearrangements with V and J assigned. A fraction of the clones does not appear; measured against another copy, unresolved V genes explain less than half of the discrepancy, and the remainder lacks a known reason. From that table come the V and J calls and clone size; the DNA was used to work out D and trimming. The sample table lists about 30,000 clones, 85% to 95% of them with a count of one. The ten largest clones take up roughly 3.1% of the sample.

The sequenced samples were obtained from patients with active juvenile idiopathic arthritis. Cells were sorted right after thawing, and dead cells were excluded with Live/Dead Fixable Near-IR Stain. To note about this clone: Its specific antigen is unknown. Per-base qualities were not stored, and no clone one base away is much larger.

Overall study results and their limits: Circulating pathogenic-like lymphocytes were found to cluster with synovial T cells, and a substantially higher fraction of CDR3 sequences was shared with synovium by circulating pathogenic-like lymphocytes than by bulk blood. Synovial and circulating pathogenic-like lymphocyte repertoires were less diverse than bulk blood CD4 repertoires, and some CPL samples were as oligoclonal as synovium. Since overlap with synovium went up as sequencing depth increased, the measured fractions of shared clonotypes likely underestimated the full repertoire overlap. Because T cell genome counts differed by at least an order of magnitude between CPL and bulk blood CD4 samples, sample-size effects were addressed. No difference between circulating pathogenic-like lymphocytes and bulk blood T cells was detected by traditional Vbeta family usage analysis.

The sequence came from a human donor with juvenile idiopathic arthritis. The rearrangement combines TRBV28 with TRBJ2-1; no D gene call is confident. The sequenced material came from CD4+ T cells from blood. The CDR3 protein sequence reads: CASTLYNEQFF. Read as DNA, the sequence is TGTGCCAGCACCCTATACAATGAGCAGTTCTTC.